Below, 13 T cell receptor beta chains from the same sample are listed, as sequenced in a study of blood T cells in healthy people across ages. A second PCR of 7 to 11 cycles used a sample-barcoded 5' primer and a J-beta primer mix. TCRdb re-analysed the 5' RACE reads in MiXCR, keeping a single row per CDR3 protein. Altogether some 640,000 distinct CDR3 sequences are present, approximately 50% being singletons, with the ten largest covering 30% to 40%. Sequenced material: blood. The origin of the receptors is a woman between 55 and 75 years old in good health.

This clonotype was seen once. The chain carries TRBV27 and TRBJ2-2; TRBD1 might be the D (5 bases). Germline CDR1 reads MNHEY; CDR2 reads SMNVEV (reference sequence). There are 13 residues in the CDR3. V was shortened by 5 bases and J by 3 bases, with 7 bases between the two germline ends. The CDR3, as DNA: TGTGCCAGCAGTACCAGGGACACCGGGGAGCTGTTTTTT. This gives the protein CASSTRDTGELFF.

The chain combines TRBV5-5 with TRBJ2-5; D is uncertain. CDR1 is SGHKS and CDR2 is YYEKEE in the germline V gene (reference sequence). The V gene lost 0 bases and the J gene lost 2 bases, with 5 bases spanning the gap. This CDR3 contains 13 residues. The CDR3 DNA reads TGTGCCAGCAGCTTGGAGAGGCAAGAGACCCAGTACTTC. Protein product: CASSLERQETQYF.

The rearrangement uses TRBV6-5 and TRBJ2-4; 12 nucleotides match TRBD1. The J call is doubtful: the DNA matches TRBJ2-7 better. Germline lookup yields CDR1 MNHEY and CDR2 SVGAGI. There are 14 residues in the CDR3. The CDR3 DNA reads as TGTGCCAGCAGAAGGGACAGGGGGCTATACGAGCAGTACTTC. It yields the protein CASRRDRGLYEQYF.

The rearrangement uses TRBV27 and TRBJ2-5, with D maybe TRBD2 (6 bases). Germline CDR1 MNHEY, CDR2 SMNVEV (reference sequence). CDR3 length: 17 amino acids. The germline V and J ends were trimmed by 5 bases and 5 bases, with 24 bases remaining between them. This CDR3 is CASSPRRGTALSETQYF. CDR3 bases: TGTGCCAGCAGTCCAAGGCGTGGGACTGCCCTTTCCGAGACCCAGTACTTC.

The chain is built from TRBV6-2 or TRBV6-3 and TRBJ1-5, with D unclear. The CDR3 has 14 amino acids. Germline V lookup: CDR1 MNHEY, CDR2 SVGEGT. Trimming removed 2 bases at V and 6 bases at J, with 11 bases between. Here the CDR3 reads CASSYRRRPQPQHF. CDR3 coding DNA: TGTGCCAGCAGTTACCGGCGGCGGCCTCAGCCCCAGCATTTT.

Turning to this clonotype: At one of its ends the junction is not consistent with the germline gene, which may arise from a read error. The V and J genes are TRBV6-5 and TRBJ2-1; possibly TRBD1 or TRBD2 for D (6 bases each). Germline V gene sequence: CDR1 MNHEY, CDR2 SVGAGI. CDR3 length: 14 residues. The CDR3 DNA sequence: TGTGCCAGCAGTCACTCGTACGGGGGCCGTGAGCAGTTCTTC. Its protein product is CASSHSYGGREQFF.

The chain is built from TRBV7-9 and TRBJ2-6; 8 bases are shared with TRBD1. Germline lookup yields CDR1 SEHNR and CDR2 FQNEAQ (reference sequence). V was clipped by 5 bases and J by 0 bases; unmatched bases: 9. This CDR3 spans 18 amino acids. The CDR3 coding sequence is TGTGCCAGCAGCCGGGACAGGAGGAGAATCTCTGGGGCCAACGTCCTGACTTTC. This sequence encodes CASSRDRRRISGANVLTF.

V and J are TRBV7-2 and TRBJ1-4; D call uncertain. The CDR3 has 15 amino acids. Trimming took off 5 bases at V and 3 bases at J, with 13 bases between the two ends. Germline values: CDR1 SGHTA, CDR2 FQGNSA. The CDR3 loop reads CASSVQRGSNEKLFF. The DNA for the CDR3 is TGTGCCAGCAGCGTCCAGAGAGGATCTAATGAAAAACTGTTTTTT.

The CDR3 DNA reads as TGTGCCAGCAGCCAAGATACTAGACAAGAGACCCAGTACTTC. Protein sequence: CASSQDTRQETQYF. V gene TRBV3-1 combines with J gene TRBJ2-5; perhaps TRBD2 as D (5 bases). V was trimmed by 0 bases and J by 2 bases, leaving 7 bases between them. In germline, CDR1 is LGHDT, CDR2 YNNKEL (reference sequence). This CDR3 is 14 amino acids long.

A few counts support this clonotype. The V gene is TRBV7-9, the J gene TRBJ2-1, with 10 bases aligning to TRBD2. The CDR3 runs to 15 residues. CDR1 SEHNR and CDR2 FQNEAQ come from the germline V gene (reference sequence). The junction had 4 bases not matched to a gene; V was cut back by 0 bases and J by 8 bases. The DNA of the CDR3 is TGTGCCAGCAGCTTAGCGGGACTAGCGCTCGATGAGCAGTTCTTC. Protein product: CASSLAGLALDEQFF. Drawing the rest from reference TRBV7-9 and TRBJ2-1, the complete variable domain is DTGVSQNPRHKITKRGQNVTFRCDPISEHNRLYWYRQTLGQGPEFLTYFQNEAQLEKSRLLSDRFSAERPKGSFSTLEIQRTEQGDSAMYLCASSLAGLALDEQFFGPGTRLTVL.

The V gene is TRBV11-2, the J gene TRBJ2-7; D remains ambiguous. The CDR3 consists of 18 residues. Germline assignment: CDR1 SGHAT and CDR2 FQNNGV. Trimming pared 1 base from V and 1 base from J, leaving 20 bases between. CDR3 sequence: CASSLGQESLMRSYEQYF. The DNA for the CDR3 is TGTGCCAGCAGCTTAGGGCAGGAATCCCTTATGCGGTCCTACGAGCAGTACTTC.

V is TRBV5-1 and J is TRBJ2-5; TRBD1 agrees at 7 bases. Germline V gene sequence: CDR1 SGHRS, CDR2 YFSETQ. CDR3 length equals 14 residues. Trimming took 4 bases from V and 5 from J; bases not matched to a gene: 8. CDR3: CASSTGQVGETQYF. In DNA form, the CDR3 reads TGCGCCAGCAGCACCGGACAGGTCGGGGAGACCCAGTACTTC.

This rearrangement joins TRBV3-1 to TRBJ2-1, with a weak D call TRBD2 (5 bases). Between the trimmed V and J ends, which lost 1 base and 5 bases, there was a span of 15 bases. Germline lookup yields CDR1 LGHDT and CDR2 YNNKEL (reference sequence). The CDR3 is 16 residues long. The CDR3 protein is CASSQVPGGHHNEQFF. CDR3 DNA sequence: TGTGCCAGCAGCCAAGTACCCGGCGGGCACCACAATGAGCAGTTCTTC.